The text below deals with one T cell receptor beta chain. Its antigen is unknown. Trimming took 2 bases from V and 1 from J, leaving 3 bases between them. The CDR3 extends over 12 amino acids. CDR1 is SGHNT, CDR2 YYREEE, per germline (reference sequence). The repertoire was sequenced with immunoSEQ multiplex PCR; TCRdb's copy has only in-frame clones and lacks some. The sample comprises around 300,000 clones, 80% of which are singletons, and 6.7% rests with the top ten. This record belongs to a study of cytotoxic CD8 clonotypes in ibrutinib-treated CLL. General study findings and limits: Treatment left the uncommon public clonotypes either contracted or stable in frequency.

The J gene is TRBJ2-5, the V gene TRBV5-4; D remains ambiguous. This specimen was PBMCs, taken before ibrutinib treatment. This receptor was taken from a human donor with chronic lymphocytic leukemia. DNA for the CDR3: TGTGCCAGCAGCTTCGCCCAAGAGACCCAGTACTTC. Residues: CASSFAQETQYF.